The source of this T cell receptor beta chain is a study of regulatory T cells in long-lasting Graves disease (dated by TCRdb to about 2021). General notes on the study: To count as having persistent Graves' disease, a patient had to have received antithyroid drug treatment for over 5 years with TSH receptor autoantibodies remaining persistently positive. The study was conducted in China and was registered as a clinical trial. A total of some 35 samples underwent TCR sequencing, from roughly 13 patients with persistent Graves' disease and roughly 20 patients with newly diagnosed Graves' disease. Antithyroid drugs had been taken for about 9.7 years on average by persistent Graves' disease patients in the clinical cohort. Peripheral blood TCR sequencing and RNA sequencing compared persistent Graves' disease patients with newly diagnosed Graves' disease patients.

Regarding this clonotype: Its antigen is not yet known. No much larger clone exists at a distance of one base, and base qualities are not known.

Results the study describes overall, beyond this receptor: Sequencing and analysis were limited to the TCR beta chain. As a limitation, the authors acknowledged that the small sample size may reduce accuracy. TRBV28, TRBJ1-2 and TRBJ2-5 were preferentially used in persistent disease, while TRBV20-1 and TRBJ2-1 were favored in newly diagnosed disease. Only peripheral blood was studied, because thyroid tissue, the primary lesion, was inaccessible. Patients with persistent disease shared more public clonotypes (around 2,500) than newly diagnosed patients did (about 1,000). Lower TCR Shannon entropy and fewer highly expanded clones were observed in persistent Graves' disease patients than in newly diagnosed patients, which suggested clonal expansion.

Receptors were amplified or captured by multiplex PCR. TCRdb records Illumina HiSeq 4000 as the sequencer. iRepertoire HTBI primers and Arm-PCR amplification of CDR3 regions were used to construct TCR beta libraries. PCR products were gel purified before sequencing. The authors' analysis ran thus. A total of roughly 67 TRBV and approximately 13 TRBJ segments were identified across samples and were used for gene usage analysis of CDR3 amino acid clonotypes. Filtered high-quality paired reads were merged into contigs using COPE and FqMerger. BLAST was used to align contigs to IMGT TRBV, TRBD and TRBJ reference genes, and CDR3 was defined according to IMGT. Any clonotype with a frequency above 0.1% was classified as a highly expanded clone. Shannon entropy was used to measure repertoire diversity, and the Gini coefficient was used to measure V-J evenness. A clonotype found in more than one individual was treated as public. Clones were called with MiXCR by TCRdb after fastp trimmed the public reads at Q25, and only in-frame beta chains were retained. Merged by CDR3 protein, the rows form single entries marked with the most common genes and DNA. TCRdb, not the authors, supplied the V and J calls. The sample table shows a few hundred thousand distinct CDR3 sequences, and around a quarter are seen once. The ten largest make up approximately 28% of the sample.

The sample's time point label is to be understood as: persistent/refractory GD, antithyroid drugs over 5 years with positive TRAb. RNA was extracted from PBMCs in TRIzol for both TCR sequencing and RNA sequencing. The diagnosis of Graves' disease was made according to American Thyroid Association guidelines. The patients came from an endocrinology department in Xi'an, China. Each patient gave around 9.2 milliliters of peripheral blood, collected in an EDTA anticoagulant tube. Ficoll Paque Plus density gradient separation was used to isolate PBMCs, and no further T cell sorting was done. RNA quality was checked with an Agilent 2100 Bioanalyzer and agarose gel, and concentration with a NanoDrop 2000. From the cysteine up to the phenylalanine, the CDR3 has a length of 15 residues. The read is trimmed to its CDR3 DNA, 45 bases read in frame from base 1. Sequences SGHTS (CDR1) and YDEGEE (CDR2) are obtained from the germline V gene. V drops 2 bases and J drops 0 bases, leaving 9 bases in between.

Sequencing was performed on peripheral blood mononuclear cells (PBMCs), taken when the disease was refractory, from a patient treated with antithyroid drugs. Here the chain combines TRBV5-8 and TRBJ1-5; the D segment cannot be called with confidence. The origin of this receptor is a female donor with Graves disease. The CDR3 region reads CASSLSGYSNQPQHF. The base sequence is TGTGCCAGCAGCTTATCGGGATATAGCAATCAGCCCCAGCATTTT.